Listed here are 9 T cell receptor beta chains from one sample, sequenced in a study of blood T cells in healthy people across ages. Next came a second PCR, run for roughly 6 to 11 cycles, which used a sample-barcoded 5' primer along with a J-beta primer mix. From the 5' RACE reads, TCRdb called clonotypes with MiXCR, one entry per CDR3 protein. The sample lists 750,000 to 950,000 distinct CDR3 sequences, approximately 53% occurring once. Sequencing input: blood. All receptors come from a man at least 80 years old in good health.

The chain carries TRBV21-1 and TRBJ2-7. TRBV21-1 is flagged as a pseudogene. CDR3 length equals 14 residues. CDR3 amino acids: CASSPHSSSYEQYF. The CDR3 DNA reads TGTGCCAGCAGCCCTCATTCGAGCTCCTACGAGCAGTACTTC.

The gene calls are TRBV7-9 and TRBJ2-3; maybe TRBD1 (6 bases). The CDR3 covers 16 residues. In germline, CDR1 is SEHNR, CDR2 FQNEAQ (reference sequence). V gave up 3 bases and J gave up 2 bases, with 15 bases separating them. CDR3 sequence: CASSFPLTGHTDTQYF. Here the CDR3 DNA reads TGTGCCAGCAGCTTTCCCCTGACAGGACACACAGATACGCAGTATTTT.

The V and J genes are TRBV5-4 and TRBJ2-3; D perhaps matches TRBD1 (6 bases). This CDR3 spans 16 amino acids. Trimming took 0 bases from V and 2 from J, leaving 13 bases between them. CDR1 and CDR2 from the germline V gene are SGHNT and YYREEE (reference sequence). In DNA, the CDR3 is TGTGCCAGCAGCTTGGGACAGGTGACTTCCACAGATACGCAGTATTTT. It translates to CASSLGQVTSTDTQYF.

This rearrangement joins TRBV9 to TRBJ2-1; 11 bases map to TRBD1. Trimming at V came to 0 bases and at J to 2 bases, leaving 7 bases not matched to a gene. The CDR3 is 18 amino acids. Germline CDR1 and CDR2: SGDLS and YYNGEE. The CDR3 sequence is CASSVGTGGPPAYNEQFF. The CDR3 region has the DNA TGTGCCAGCAGCGTAGGGACAGGGGGCCCTCCGGCCTACAATGAGCAGTTCTTC.

This clonotype turned up a few times. This chain uses TRBV5-1 with TRBJ2-1, with 8 positions matching TRBD2. Germline CDR1 reads SGHRS; CDR2 reads YFSETQ. Trimming took 4 bases from V and 8 from J; bases not matched to a gene: 14. The CDR3 sequence is 16 residues long. The CDR3 protein is CASSKSSGLGGDEQFF. The CDR3 region has the DNA TGCGCCAGCAGCAAGTCTTCGGGACTAGGTGGTGATGAGCAGTTCTTC. Variable domain in full (rest from reference TRBV5-1 and TRBJ2-1): KAGVTQTPRYLIKTRGQQVTLSCSPISGHRSVSWYQQTPGQGLQFLFEYFSETQRNKGNFPGRFSGRQFSNSRSEMNVSTLELGDSALYLCASSKSSGLGGDEQFFGPGTRLTVL.

The chain joins TRBV6-1 to TRBJ2-3, with D perhaps TRBD2 (5 bases). Germline CDR1 and CDR2: MNHNS and SASEGT. The V gene lost 6 bases and the J gene lost 14 bases, with 27 bases spanning the gap. The CDR3 totals 15 residues. CDR3 loop: CASSDWRAQHRYAYF. The CDR3 DNA reads TGTGCCAGCAGCGATTGGCGGGCCCAGCACAGATACGCGTATTTT.

The chain carries TRBV7-9 and TRBJ2-1; TRBD2 aligns across 9 bases. The CDR3 sequence is 14 residues long. V was pared by 1 base and J by 12 bases, with 7 bases of the junction left unmatched. The germline CDR1 and CDR2 sequences are SEHNR and FQNEAQ (reference sequence). As DNA, the CDR3 is TGTGCCAGCAGCTTAGTGGCTAGCGGGAACGTGCAGTTCTTC. Translated: CASSLVASGNVQFF. Variable domain in full (rest from reference TRBV7-9 and TRBJ2-1): DTGVSQNPRHKITKRGQNVTFRCDPISEHNRLYWYRQTLGQGPEFLTYFQNEAQLEKSRLLSDRFSAERPKGSFSTLEIQRTEQGDSAMYLCASSLVASGNVQFFGPGTRLTVL.

The genes are TRBV3-1 and TRBJ2-5; TRBD1 aligns across 7 bases. Per the germline V gene, CDR1 is LGHDT and CDR2 is YNNKEL (reference sequence). The CDR3 sequence is 14 residues long. With V trimmed by 3 bases and J by 3 bases, 4 bases remained unmatched. CDR3 nucleotides: TGTGCCAGCAGCCACTCCGGGACAGAAGAGACCCAGTACTTC. This gives the protein CASSHSGTEETQYF.

This clonotype has a handful of counts. J is TRBJ1-1 and V is TRBV7-6, with a weak D call TRBD1 (5 bases). The CDR3 is 13 amino acids. Trimming removed 4 bases at V and 4 bases at J, with 10 bases between. Germline assignment: CDR1 SGHVS and CDR2 FNYEAQ. Here the CDR3 reads CASSSTGRTEAFF. The CDR3 DNA reads TGTGCCAGCAGCTCTACAGGACGCACTGAAGCTTTCTTT.